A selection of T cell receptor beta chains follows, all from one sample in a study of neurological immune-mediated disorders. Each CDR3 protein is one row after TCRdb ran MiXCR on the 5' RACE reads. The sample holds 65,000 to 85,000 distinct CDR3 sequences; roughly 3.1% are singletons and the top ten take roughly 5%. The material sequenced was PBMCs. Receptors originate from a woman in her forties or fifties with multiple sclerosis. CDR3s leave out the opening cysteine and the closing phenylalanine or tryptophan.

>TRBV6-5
ASTLQGVSTGELF
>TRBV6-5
ASSYLGQSNQPQH
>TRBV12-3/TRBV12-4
ASSLTAGYGNEQF
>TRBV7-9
ASSSAGANNEQF
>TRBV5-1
ASSSKDPYEQY
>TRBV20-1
SARSGETQY
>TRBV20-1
SARPATAGTDTQY
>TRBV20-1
SARDPRRTDTQY
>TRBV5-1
ASSLDRYHTEAF
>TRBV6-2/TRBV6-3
ASGVLAGVGPYEQY
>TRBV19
ASIAGNTEAF
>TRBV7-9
ASSPEKGTDTQY
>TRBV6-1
ASSERDVTSGSSEQY
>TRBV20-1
SARADRNSNQPQH
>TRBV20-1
SARVGETQY
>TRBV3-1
ASSQIDTQY
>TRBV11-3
ASSFTGLNTGELF
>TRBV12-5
ASGWGLRLAGGTDTQY
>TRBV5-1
ASRGVSSGNTIY
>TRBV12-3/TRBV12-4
ASSLGGAYGYT
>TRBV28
ASSPLTRPYTDTQY
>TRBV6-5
ASRYRDRGLNEQF
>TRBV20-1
SAQASRTYEQY
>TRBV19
ASRGGRRSTDTQY
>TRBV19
ASSTVPGQGSPLH
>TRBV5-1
ASSGSMLLGGAF
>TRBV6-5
ASGTGGRTQY
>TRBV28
ASSPGLPSYNEQF
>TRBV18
ASSDTSGSSYNEQF
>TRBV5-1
ASSLGAGGAMETQY
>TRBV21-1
AAIPGKNIQY
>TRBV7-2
ASSLENRNYGYT
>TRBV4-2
ASSQDKGGPYGYT
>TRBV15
ATSRDRSGGPRLGYQPQH
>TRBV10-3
AISDPTGADSTLN
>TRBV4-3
ASRRQNTGELF
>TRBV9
ASSVEGGAGGTQY
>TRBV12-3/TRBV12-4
ASSRDRLGPSEQF
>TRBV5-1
ASSNSGTGSQETQY
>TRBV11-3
ASSLDRAGELF
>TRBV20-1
SARGYYNEQF
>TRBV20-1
SAESYNEQF
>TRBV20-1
SASEITRDQPQH
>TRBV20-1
SARGDFSAGLGGMKLAKNIQY
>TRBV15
ATSRDQRGGTDTQY
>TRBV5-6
ASSTPNQPQH
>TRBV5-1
ASSLDPAGAYNEQF
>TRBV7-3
ASSPPVIRASYEQY
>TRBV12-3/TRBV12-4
ASSQDRGFYEQY